One sample yielded the 6 T cell receptor beta chains listed below, sequenced in a study of cytomegalovirus exposure and HLA in healthy donors. Amplification used 60 Vbeta primers and 13 Jbeta primers. Profiling relied on immunoSEQ multiplex PCR, and the TCRdb table lists in-frame clones only, not all of them. The sample holds 95,000 to 150,000 clones, around four fifths seen once. Sequenced input: PBMCs. The receptors originated from a woman in her thirties or forties in good health and CMV-seronegative.

This clone turned up a few times. The CDR3 DNA reads as TGTGCCACCCGCCAGGAGGAGGGGACGAACGGTGAAGCTTTCTTT. It yields the protein CATRQEEGTNGEAFF. J is TRBJ1-1 and V is TRBV25-1; tentatively, D is TRBD1 (5 bases). The CDR3 runs 15 residues. Trimming took off 10 bases at V and 7 bases at J, with 25 bases between the two ends. The germline gives CDR1 MGHDK, CDR2 SYGVNS.

The gene calls are TRBV2 and TRBJ2-1; 7 positions agree with TRBD2. CDR1 is SNHLY, CDR2 FYNNEI, per germline. The CDR3 extends over 14 amino acids. With V trimmed by 6 bases and J by 6 bases, 8 bases remained unmatched. The CDR3 spells CASRGRGSVNEQFF. In DNA, the CDR3 is TGTGCCAGCAGGGGGCGGGGGTCCGTCAATGAGCAGTTCTTC. Full variable domain (outside the CDR3, taken from reference TRBV2 and TRBJ2-1): EPEVTQTPSHQVTQMGQEVILRCVPISNHLYFYWYRQILGQKVEFLVSFYNNEISEKSEIFDDQFSVERPDGSNFTLKIRSTKLEDSAMYFCASRGRGSVNEQFFGPGTRLTVL.

This clone was observed a handful of times. This chain joins TRBV7-9 and TRBJ1-1; D perhaps matches TRBD1 (6 bases). The CDR3 sequence is 16 residues long. Between the trimmed V and J ends, which lost 5 bases and 5 bases, there was a span of 21 bases. Germline lookup yields CDR1 SEHNR and CDR2 FQNEAQ (reference sequence). DNA of the CDR3: TGTGCCAGCAGCGGGGGCCACTCTTCGGGTAGGACTGAAGCTTTCTTT. This sequence encodes CASSGGHSSGRTEAFF.

This chain joins TRBV7-9 and TRBJ1-2; D unresolved. Germline V gene lookup returns CDR1 SEHNR and CDR2 FQNEAQ (reference sequence). The ends were cut back, 7 bases at V and 4 bases at J, with 16 bases in the middle. CDR3 length: 14 amino acids. Here the CDR3 DNA reads TGTGCCAGCACCCTTAGTGGGCAGAGCTATGGCTACACCTTC. It encodes CASTLSGQSYGYTF.

This clone was seen only a few times. This chain links TRBV23-1 with TRBJ1-4; D is perhaps TRBD1 (6 bases). TRBV23-1 is designated an ORF whose function remains uncertain. The V gene lost 3 bases and the J gene lost 4 bases, with 12 bases spanning the gap. The CDR3 sequence is 15 residues long. This CDR3 is CASSQPGAINEKLFF. CDR3 nucleotides: TGCGCCAGCAGTCAGCCAGGGGCAATTAATGAAAAACTGTTTTTT.

For this clone: The sample carries other DNA sequences with the same CDR3. The chain has TRBV10-3 and TRBJ2-1; D is unclear. The ends were cut back, 8 bases at V and 5 bases at J, with 7 bases in the middle. Germline CDR1 ENHRY, CDR2 SYGVKD. This CDR3 spans 11 amino acids. The CDR3 region has the DNA TGTGCCATCTCCGGAGACAATGAGCAGTTCTTC. Translated, it gives CAISGDNEQFF.